This T cell receptor (beta chain) was retrieved from a study of T cells in Graves' hyperthyroidism and ophthalmopathy. General study results and limits: Blood also held most thyroid clonotypes expanded beyond 0.001.

Worth noting for this clonotype: What it binds is unknown.

Using RNA transcripts as the source, TCR beta CDR3 regions were amplified. HTBI primers drove first-round RT-PCR of the TCR CDR3. TCRdb re-called the multiplex PCR reads through MiXCR, storing one row per CDR3 protein. The sample yields about 700,000 distinct CDR3 sequences, roughly 46% seen once. Diagnostic assessment was based on clinical symptoms, serum thyroxine and TRAb, thyroid ultrasound and orbital computed tomography. V dropped 0 bases and J dropped 0; count of bases not matched to a gene: 16. CDR1 is SGHDN and CDR2 is FVKESK in the germline V gene. The CDR3 extends over 23 amino acids. The chain is built from TRBV14 and TRBJ2-6, with 11 bases identical to TRBD2. Material: peripheral blood or thyroid tissue (not recorded which). This TCR was sampled from an adult man with Graves' disease, either hyperthyroidism or ophthalmopathy (not recorded which). CDR3 coding DNA: TGTGCCAGCAGCCAAGACGGGCGGGCGACACGTAGCGGGAGGGCCTCTGGGGCCAACGTCCTGACTTTC. As protein: CASSQDGRATRSGRASGANVLTF.